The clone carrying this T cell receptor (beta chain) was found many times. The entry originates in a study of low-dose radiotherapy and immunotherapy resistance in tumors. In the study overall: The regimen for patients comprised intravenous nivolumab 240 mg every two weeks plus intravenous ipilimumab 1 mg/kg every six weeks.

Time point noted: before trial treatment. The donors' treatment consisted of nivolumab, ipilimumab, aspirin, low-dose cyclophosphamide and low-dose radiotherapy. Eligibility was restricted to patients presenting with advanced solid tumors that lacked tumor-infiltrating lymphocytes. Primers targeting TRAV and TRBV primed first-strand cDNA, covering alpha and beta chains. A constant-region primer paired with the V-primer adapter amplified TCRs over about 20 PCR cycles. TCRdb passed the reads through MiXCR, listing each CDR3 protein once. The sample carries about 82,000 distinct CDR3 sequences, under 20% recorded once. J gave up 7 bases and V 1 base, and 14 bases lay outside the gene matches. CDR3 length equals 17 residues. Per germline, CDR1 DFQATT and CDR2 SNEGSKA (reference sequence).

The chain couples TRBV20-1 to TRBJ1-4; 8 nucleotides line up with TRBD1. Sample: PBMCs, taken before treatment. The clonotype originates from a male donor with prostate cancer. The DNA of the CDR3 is TGCAGTGCTAGAGTCCCCGCCGGACAGGGACGCGGTGAAAAACTGTTTTTT. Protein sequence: CSARVPAGQGRGEKLFF.